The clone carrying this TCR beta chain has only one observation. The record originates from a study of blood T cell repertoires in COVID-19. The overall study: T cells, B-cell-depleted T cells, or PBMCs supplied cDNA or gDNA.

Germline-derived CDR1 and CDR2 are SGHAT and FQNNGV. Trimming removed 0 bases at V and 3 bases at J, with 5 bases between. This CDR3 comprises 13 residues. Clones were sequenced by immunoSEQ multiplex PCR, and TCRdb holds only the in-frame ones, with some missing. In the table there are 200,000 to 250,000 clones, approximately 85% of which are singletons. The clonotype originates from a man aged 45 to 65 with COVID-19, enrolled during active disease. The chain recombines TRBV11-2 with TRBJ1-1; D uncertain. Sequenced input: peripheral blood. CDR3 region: CASSLERDTEAFF. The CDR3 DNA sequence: TGTGCCAGCAGCTTAGAACGCGACACTGAAGCTTTCTTT. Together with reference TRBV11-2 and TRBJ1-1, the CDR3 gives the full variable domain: EAGVAQSPRYKIIEKRQSVAFWCNPISGHATLYWYQQILGQGPKLLIQFQNNGVVDDSQLPKDRFSAERLKGVDSTLKIQPAKLEDSAVYLCASSLERDTEAFFGQGTRLTVV.